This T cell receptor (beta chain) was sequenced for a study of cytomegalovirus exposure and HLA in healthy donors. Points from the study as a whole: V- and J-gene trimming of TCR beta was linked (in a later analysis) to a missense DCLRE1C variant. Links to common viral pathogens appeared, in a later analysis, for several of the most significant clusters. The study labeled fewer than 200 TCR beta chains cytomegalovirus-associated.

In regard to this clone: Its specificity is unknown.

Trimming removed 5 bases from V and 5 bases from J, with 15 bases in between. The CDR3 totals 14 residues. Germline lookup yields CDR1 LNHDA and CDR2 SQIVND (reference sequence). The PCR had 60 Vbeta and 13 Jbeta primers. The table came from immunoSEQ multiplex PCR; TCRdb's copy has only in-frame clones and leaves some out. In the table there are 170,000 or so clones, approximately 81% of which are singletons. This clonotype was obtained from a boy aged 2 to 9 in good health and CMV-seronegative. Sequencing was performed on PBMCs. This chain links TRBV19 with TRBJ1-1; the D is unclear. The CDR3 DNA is TGTGCCAGTAGTGCCCTTCATGGGAGGACTGAAGCTTTCTTT. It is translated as CASSALHGRTEAFF. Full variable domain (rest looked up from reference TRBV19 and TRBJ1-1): DGGITQSPKYLFRKEGQNVTLSCEQNLNHDAMYWYRQDPGQGLRLIYYSQIVNDFQKGDIAEGYSVSREKKESFPLTVTSAQKNPTAFYLCASSALHGRTEAFFGQGTRLTVV.